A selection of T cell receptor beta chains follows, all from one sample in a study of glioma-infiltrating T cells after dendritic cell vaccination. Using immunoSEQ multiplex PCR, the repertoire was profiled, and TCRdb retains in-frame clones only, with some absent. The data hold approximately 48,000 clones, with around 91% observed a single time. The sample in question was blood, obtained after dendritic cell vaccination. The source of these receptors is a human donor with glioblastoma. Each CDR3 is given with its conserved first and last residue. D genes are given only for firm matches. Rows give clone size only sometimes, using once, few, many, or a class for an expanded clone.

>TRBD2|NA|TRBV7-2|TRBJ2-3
CASSLGLAGGGTDTQYF
TGTGCCAGCAGCTTAGGACTAGCGGGAGGTGGGACAGATACGCAGTATTTT
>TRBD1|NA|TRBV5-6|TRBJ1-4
CASSFQGGGEKLFF
TGTGCCAGCAGCTTTCAAGGGGGCGGGGAAAAACTGTTTTTT
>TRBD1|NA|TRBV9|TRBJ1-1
CASSVGVQGENGEAFF
TGTGCCAGCAGCGTGGGAGTACAGGGGGAAAACGGTGAAGCTTTCTTT
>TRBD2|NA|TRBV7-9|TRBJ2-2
CASSSAGSGSPRTGELFF
TGTGCCAGCAGCTCCGCGGGTAGCGGGAGCCCTCGGACCGGGGAGCTGTTTTTT
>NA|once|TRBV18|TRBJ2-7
CASSPFQGNNEQYF
TGTGCCAGCTCACCGTTCCAGGGTAACAACGAGCAGTACTTC
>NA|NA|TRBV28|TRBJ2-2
CASSLGPPSAGDAGELFF
TGTGCCAGCAGTTTGGGCCCCCCTTCGGCAGGGGACGCCGGGGAGCTGTTTTTT
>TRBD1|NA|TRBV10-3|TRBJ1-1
CAIASTGKNTEAFF
TGTGCCATCGCCTCGACAGGGAAGAACACTGAAGCTTTCTTT
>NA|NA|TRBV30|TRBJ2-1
CAWILSRDSYNEQFF
TGTGCCTGGATACTATCCCGGGACTCCTACAATGAGCAGTTCTTC
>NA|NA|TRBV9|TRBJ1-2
CASSSTSGMNGYTF
TGTGCCAGCAGCTCTACCTCCGGGATGAATGGCTACACCTTC
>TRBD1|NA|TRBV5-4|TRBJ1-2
CASSLVQGAYGYTF
TGTGCCAGCAGCTTGGTGCAGGGGGCGTATGGCTACACCTTC
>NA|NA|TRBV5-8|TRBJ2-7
CASSFSVYEQYF
TGTGCCAGCAGCTTCTCCGTCTACGAGCAGTACTTC
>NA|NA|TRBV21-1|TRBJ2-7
CASSNCGLAGAHEQYF
TGTGCCAGCAGCAACTGTGGACTAGCGGGAGCCCACGAGCAGTACTTC
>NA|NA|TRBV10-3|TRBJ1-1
CAIGQMNTEAFF
TGTGCCATTGGACAGATGAACACTGAAGCTTTCTTT
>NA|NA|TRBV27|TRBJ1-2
CASSFQATRGGYTF
TGTGCCAGCAGTTTCCAGGCCACCAGGGGTGGCTACACCTTC
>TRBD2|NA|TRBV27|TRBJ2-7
CATTQTGASGRIRNYEQYF
TGTGCCACCACCCAAACAGGGGCTAGCGGGAGAATTCGGAACTACGAGCAGTACTTC
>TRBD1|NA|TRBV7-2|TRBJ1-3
CASSPTGVRLSGNTIYF
TGTGCCAGCAGCCCCACAGGGGTGAGGCTCTCTGGAAACACCATATATTTT
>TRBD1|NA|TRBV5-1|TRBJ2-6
CASSLVPNGGQGPSSGANVLTF
TGCGCCAGCAGCTTGGTCCCTAACGGCGGACAGGGGCCATCCTCTGGGGCCAACGTCCTGACTTTC
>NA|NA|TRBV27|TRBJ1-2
CASRPPTGETNYGYTF
TGTGCCAGCAGGCCTCCGACCGGGGAAACTAACTATGGCTACACCTTC
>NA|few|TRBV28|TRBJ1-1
CASSFGGAGNTEAFF
TGTGCCAGCAGTTTCGGGGGGGCAGGGAACACTGAAGCTTTCTTT
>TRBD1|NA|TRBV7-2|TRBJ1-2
CASSLGQGGRYGYTF
TGTGCCAGCAGCTTAGGACAGGGGGGTCGATATGGCTACACCTTC